This entry describes one T cell receptor beta chain. The data were taken from a study of OX40 agonist ivuxolimab in advanced cancers. Some clones are missing from TCRdb's copy, which holds only in-frame ones; the method was immunoSEQ multiplex PCR. The sample contains about 48,000 clones, over 70% of which appear only once. Germline CDR1 LGHNA, CDR2 YNFKEQ. This CDR3 is 12 amino acids long. V was pared by 0 bases and J by 11 bases, with 8 bases between. The clonotype comes from an adult with an advanced solid tumor such as melanoma, head and neck, liver or kidney cancer. This chain connects TRBV4-2 to TRBJ2-1; D uncertain. Sequencing used CD4+ or CD8+ T cells sorted from blood, obtained in a trial of the OX40 agonist ivuxolimab. The CDR3 spells CASSQEAKKQFF. CDR3 sequence (DNA): TGTGCCAGCAGCCAAGAAGCGAAGAAGCAGTTCTTC.